This T cell receptor beta chain is from a study of cytomegalovirus exposure and HLA in healthy donors. Study conclusions and caveats: The study labeled 150 to 200 TCR beta chains cytomegalovirus-associated.

Of note for this clone: Antigen: not known.

Per the germline V gene, CDR1 is LGHNA and CDR2 is YNFKEQ. The CDR3 has 15 residues. V was trimmed by 0 bases and J by 6 bases, leaving 14 bases between them. The PCR contained 60 Vbeta and 13 Jbeta primers. The assay was immunoSEQ multiplex PCR, and TCRdb's table has in-frame clones only and misses some. Here the sample spans roughly 200,000 clones, around 75% being singletons. Source material: PBMCs. This TCR derives from a woman under 40 in good health and CMV-seronegative. The rearrangement joins TRBV4-2 to TRBJ1-2, with D possibly TRBD1 on 6 matching bases. As DNA, the CDR3 is TGTGCCAGCAGCCAAGACGGGGGGGGCAGGGATGGCTACACCTTC. Its translation: CASSQDGGGRDGYTF.